This entry lists 15 T cell receptor beta chains sequenced from one sample in a study of T-cell reconstitution after alpha-beta-depleted transplantation in children. Using unique molecular identifiers, the investigators prepared the TCRbeta library. TCRdb recomputed calls from the PCR reads with MiXCR, one row per CDR3 protein. Of 700,000 to 950,000 distinct CDR3 sequences listed, under 20% are singletons. The material was PBMCs, mostly from graft donor cells, obtained 360 days after TCRalphabeta/CD19-depleted stem cell transplant. The receptors originated from a male patient aged 5 to 17 who had a stem cell transplant for acute lymphoblastic leukemia, so the T cells may come from the graft donor.

In its sample, this clonotype was seen a few times. This sequence joins TRBV27 and TRBJ2-1; a possible D gene is TRBD2 (5 bases). The CDR3 has 16 residues. V gave up 3 bases and J gave up 0 bases, with 12 bases separating them. The germline V gene has CDR1 MNHEY and CDR2 SMNVEV (reference sequence). The CDR3 DNA follows: TGTGCCAGCAGTTTCCTACTAGTATCCTCCTACAATGAGCAGTTCTTC. Translating gives CASSFLLVSSYNEQFF.

In its sample, this clonotype was seen a few times. The gene calls are TRBV29-1 and TRBJ2-1; D remains unclear. The CDR3 has 13 amino acids. Deletions cut 3 bases from V and 9 bases from J, with 15 bases between. Germline V gene lookup returns CDR1 SQVTM and CDR2 ANQGSEA. CDR3 in amino acids: CSVDSSIMIEQFF. The DNA for the CDR3 is TGCAGCGTTGATTCCTCAATTATGATTGAGCAGTTCTTC.

This clonotype was picked up a small number of times. The chain employs TRBV20-1 and TRBJ1-1, with TRBD1 matching 9 bases. The junction had 12 bases not matched to a gene; V was cut back by 0 bases and J by 4 bases. This CDR3 has 17 residues. Per germline, CDR1 DFQATT and CDR2 SNEGSKA (reference sequence). The CDR3 is CSAREELTGGQITEAFF. The CDR3 region has the DNA TGCAGTGCTAGAGAAGAACTTACAGGGGGCCAGATCACTGAAGCTTTCTTT.

CDR3 sequence reads: CASSLIEGGSNEKLFF. CDR3 bases: TGTGCCAGCAGCTTGATTGAGGGGGGCTCTAATGAAAAACTGTTTTTT. This chain connects TRBV5-5 to TRBJ1-4; a weak D match, TRBD1 (6 bases). The CDR3 has 16 amino acids. Germline values: CDR1 SGHKS, CDR2 YYEKEE (reference sequence). Trimming shortened V by 1 base and J by 3 bases, and 13 bases separated the two germline ends. Full variable domain (outside the CDR3, taken from reference TRBV5-5 and TRBJ1-4): DAGVTQSPTHLIKTRGQQVTLRCSPISGHKSVSWYQQVLGQGPQFIFQYYEKEERGRGNFPDRFSARQFPNYSSELNVNALLLGDSALYLCASSLIEGGSNEKLFFGSGTQLSVL.

This clonotype was observed many times. The chain couples TRBV12-3 or TRBV12-4 to TRBJ2-5; TRBD2 agrees at 7 bases. The CDR3 contains 16 residues. The V and J ends lost 0 bases and 2 bases, in that order; junction bases with no gene match: 6. The CDR3 coding sequence is TGTGCCAGCAGTTTAGCGAGGCCTAGCGGACAAGAGACCCAGTACTTC. Translation: CASSLARPSGQETQYF.

The gene calls are TRBV29-1 and TRBJ2-3; no clear D. The CDR3 loop spans 13 amino acids. Trimming pared 4 bases from V and 2 bases from J, leaving 10 bases between. Per the germline V gene, CDR1 is SQVTM and CDR2 is ANQGSEA. The CDR3 DNA reads as TGCAGCGTTGCCGGGCAGGTCACAGATACGCAGTATTTT. Translation gives CSVAGQVTDTQYF.

In its sample, this clonotype was seen a few times. The chain joins TRBV3-1 to TRBJ2-3; 9 bases map to TRBD1. The CDR3 is made up of 15 amino acids. Germline V lookup: CDR1 LGHDT, CDR2 YNNKEL (reference sequence). Germline trimming cut 3 bases from V and 4 bases from J; bases unmatched to any gene: 5. CDR3 DNA sequence: TGTGCCAGCAGCCAGGACAGGGGCGCATCAGATACGCAGTATTTT. It is translated as CASSQDRGASDTQYF.

This chain joins TRBV29-1 and TRBJ2-3; D ambiguous. Per germline, CDR1 SQVTM and CDR2 ANQGSEA. The CDR3 has 13 amino acids. Trimming removed 6 bases at V and 3 bases at J, with 13 bases between. The CDR3 nucleotides read TGCAGCGTGCCCCAGGAAAATACAGATACGCAGTATTTT. Encoded protein: CSVPQENTDTQYF.

V is TRBV7-3 and J is TRBJ2-1; possible D gene TRBD2, 6 bases. Germline CDR1 is SGHTA and CDR2 is FQGTGA. The CDR3 is 13 amino acids. Trimming removed 3 bases at V and 9 bases at J, with 12 bases between. In DNA form, the CDR3 reads TGTGCCAGCAGCTTCCGAGGGCGGGGTGAGCAGTTCTTC. Protein product: CASSFRGRGEQFF.

In this sample, this clonotype turned up a few times. The chain employs TRBV7-8 and TRBJ2-7; TRBD1 agrees at 10 bases. The junction had 6 bases not matched to a gene; V was cut back by 5 bases and J by 5 bases. The CDR3 runs to 14 residues. CDR1 is SGHVS, CDR2 FQNEAQ, per germline. The CDR3 reads CASSPWDRGHEQYF. DNA for the CDR3: TGTGCCAGCAGCCCGTGGGACAGGGGACACGAGCAGTACTTC.

The CDR3 sequence: CASSLWTGTFTDTQYF. The CDR3 bases are TGCGCCAGCAGCCTCTGGACAGGGACCTTCACAGATACGCAGTATTTT. The chain has TRBV5-1 and TRBJ2-3; 8 bases line up with TRBD1. The CDR3 spans 16 residues. Germline assignment: CDR1 SGHRS and CDR2 YFSETQ. Unmatched junction bases numbered 9, after V lost 4 bases and J lost 2 bases.

This clonotype was picked up one time. This rearrangement joins TRBV2 to TRBJ1-3; D call uncertain. The germline V gene encodes CDR1 SNHLY and CDR2 FYNNEI. The CDR3 length is 16 residues. Trimming removed 5 bases at V and 2 bases at J, with 16 bases between. CDR3 bases: TGTGCCAGCAGTCGTCAGGCCCACCGTACTGGAAACACCATATATTTT. The encoded protein is CASSRQAHRTGNTIYF.

CDR3 amino acids: CASSRWRSSSGANVLTF. The CDR3 coding sequence is TGCGCCAGCAGCCGATGGAGGTCCAGCTCTGGGGCCAACGTCCTGACTTTC. The chain employs TRBV5-1 and TRBJ2-6; weak D call: TRBD2 (5 bases). The germline CDR1 and CDR2 sequences are SGHRS and YFSETQ. The V gene lost 4 bases and the J gene lost 0 bases, with 14 bases spanning the gap. The CDR3 runs 17 residues. Filled out from reference TRBV5-1 and TRBJ2-6, the complete variable domain reads KAGVTQTPRYLIKTRGQQVTLSCSPISGHRSVSWYQQTPGQGLQFLFEYFSETQRNKGNFPGRFSGRQFSNSRSEMNVSTLELGDSALYLCASSRWRSSSGANVLTFGAGSRLTVL.

The chain employs TRBV10-3 and TRBJ2-1, with 10 bases aligning to TRBD2. Trimming took 10 bases from V and 7 from J; bases not matched to a gene: 10. The germline V gene has CDR1 ENHRY and CDR2 SYGVKD. CDR3 length: 14 residues. The chain's CDR3 is CATGREREGNEQFF. CDR3 coding DNA: TGTGCCACCGGCCGCGAGCGGGAGGGTAATGAGCAGTTCTTC.

This clonotype was seen many times. As DNA, the CDR3 is TGTGCCAGCCGGCCGATGGGGGATACGCAGTATTTT. Translated, it gives CASRPMGDTQYF. The rearrangement links TRBV11-2 to TRBJ2-3; unclear D gene. The CDR3 runs to 12 residues. Deletions cut 8 bases from V and 6 bases from J, with 12 bases between. The V gene's germline CDR1 is SGHAT and CDR2 FQNNGV.